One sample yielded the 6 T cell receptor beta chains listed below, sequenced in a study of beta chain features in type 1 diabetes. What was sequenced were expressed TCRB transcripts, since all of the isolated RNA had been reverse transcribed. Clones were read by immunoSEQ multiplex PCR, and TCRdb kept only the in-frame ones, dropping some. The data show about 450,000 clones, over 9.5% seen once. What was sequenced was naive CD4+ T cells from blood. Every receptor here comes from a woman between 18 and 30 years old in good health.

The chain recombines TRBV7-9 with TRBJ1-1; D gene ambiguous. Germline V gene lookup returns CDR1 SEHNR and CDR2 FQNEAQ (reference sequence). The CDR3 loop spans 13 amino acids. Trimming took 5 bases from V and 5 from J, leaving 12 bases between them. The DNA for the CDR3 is TGTGCCAGCAGCGAAGGGCGGTCTACTGAAGCTTTCTTT. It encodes CASSEGRSTEAFF.

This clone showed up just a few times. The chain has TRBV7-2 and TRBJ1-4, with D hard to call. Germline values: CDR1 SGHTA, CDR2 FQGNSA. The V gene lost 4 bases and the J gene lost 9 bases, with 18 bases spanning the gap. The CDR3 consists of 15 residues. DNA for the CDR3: TGTGCCAGCAGCTCCCATTCAACATCATTGAAAAAACTGTTTTTT. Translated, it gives CASSSHSTSLKKLFF.

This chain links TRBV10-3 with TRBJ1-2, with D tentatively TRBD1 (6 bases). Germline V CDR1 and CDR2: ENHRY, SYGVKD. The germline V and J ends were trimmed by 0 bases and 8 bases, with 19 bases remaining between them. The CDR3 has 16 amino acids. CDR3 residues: CAISESSPRGIDGYTF. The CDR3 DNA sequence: TGTGCCATCAGTGAGTCAAGCCCCAGGGGCATCGACGGCTACACCTTC.

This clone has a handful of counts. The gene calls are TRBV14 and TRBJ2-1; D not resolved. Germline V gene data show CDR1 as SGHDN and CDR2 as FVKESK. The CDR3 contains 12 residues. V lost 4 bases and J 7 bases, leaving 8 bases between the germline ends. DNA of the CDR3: TGTGCCAGCAGCCGCCTCGAGAATGAGCAGTTCTTC. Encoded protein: CASSRLENEQFF.

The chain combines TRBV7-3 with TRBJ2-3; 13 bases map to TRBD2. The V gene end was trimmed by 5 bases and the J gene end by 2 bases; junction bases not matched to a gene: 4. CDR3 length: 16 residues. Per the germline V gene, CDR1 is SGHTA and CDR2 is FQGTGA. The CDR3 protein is CASSTGLAGVTDTQYF. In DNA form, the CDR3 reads TGTGCCAGCAGCACAGGACTAGCGGGGGTCACAGATACGCAGTATTTT.

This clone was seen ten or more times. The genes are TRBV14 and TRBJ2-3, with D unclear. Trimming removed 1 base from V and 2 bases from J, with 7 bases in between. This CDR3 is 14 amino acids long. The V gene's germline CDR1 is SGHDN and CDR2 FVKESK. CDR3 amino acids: CASSQVQSTDTQYF. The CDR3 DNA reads TGTGCCAGCAGCCAAGTACAATCCACAGATACGCAGTATTTT.